This paragraph covers one TCR beta chain sequence. Its antigen is unknown. This sample was taken from a study of shared clonotypes between healthy human individuals. Whole-study results and caveats: The small donor group covered limited genetic and exposure diversity.

This CDR3 region has 15 residues. Trimming left V 2 bases short and J 4 bases short, with 15 bases between. Germline CDR1 reads MNHEY; CDR2 reads SMNVEV (reference sequence). Naive-designated CD8 cells lacked CD45RO, were positively enriched for CCR7, and omitted terminally differentiated effector memory CD45RA+ cells. Caucasian adults residing in Nashville, Tennessee made up all the donors. The authors distributed each subset's genomic DNA evenly over several immunoSEQ plates. Data came from immunoSEQ multiplex PCR; TCRdb stores just in-frame clones and leaves some out. Of about 2.2 million clones in the sample, about 93% were seen once.

This chain uses TRBV27 with TRBJ2-7, with D tentatively TRBD1 or TRBD2 (5 bases each). The TCR originated in a man between 18 and 29 years old in good health. Some clones in this sample may be carry-over from other donors' samples. Sequenced sample: naive CD8+ T cells from PBMCs. The CDR3 DNA sequence: TGTGCCAGCAGTTTAGCCCCGGGACGAGATTACGAGCAGTACTTC. Protein product: CASSLAPGRDYEQYF.